The rows below give T cell receptor beta chains drawn from one sample of a study of blood T cell repertoires in COVID-19. Generated by immunoSEQ multiplex PCR, the TCRdb table keeps only in-frame clones and is missing some. Counted here are just under 350,000 clones, 87% occurring once; the ten biggest clones make up more than 5%. The sequenced material came from peripheral blood. These receptors were obtained from a woman in her 50s with COVID-19, enrolled during active disease. The CDR3 runs from the conserved cysteine through the conserved F or W. The order of the fields is D gene, J gene, clone size, V gene, CDR3 DNA, CDR3 protein. D genes are given only for firm matches. Rows may omit the clone size; those that give it use once, few, many or a size class.

>TRBD2|TRBJ2-1|NA|TRBV3-1/TRBV3-2
TGTGCCAGCAGCCACCCAAACACCGGACTAGCTCCGAGCCCCACCTACAATGAGCAGTTCTTC
CASSHPNTGLAPSPTYNEQFF
>TRBD1|TRBJ1-1|NA|TRBV18
TGTGCCAGCTCGCAGGACAGGGGAGCTTTCTTT
CASSQDRGAFF
>TRBD1|TRBJ1-2|NA|TRBV10-3
TGTGCCATCAGTGGCGGGACAGGGGAGAACTATGGCTACACCTTC
CAISGGTGENYGYTF
>TRBD1|TRBJ2-3|NA|TRBV11-2
TGTGCCAGCAGCTTAGAACAGGGGCGCACAGATACGCAGTATTTT
CASSLEQGRTDTQYF
>NA|TRBJ1-1|NA|TRBV12-3/TRBV12-4
TGTGCCAGCAGTTTAGATAGGTGGAGGCCTTTCTTT
CASSLDRWRPFF
>NA|TRBJ1-2|NA|TRBV9
TGTGCCAGCAGCGTACGAGAGCTGAGGTATGGCTACACCTTC
CASSVRELRYGYTF
>NA|TRBJ2-3|NA|TRBV30
TGTGCCTGGAGTCAGGGGAATCGGGCAGATACGCAGTATTTT
CAWSQGNRADTQYF
>NA|TRBJ1-4|NA|TRBV7-9
TGTGCCAGCAGCTTAGAGACTGGGGGGAAACTGTTTTTT
CASSLETGGKLFF
>NA|TRBJ2-7|NA|TRBV11-2
TGTGCCAGCAGCCCCCCAGGGGTGGGTTTCTACGAGCAGTACTTC
CASSPPGVGFYEQYF
>NA|TRBJ2-1|NA|TRBV27
TGTGCCAGCAGTTTAGGGACAACACACAATGAGCAGTTCTTC
CASSLGTTHNEQFF
>TRBD2|TRBJ2-7|NA|TRBV3-1/TRBV3-2
TGTGCCAGCAGCCACTTGGGACTAGCGGGAGTGTCCTCCTCCTACGAGCAGTACTTC
CASSHLGLAGVSSSYEQYF
>TRBD2|TRBJ2-1|NA|TRBV5-1
TGCGCCAGCAGCTCGTCCGGGACTAGCGGGAGGGCCGATGAGCAGTTCTTC
CASSSSGTSGRADEQFF
>TRBD1|TRBJ2-7|NA|TRBV5-1
TGCGCCAGCAGCTTGGTGACAGGGGGCTCGTACGAGCAGTACTTC
CASSLVTGGSYEQYF
>TRBD1|TRBJ1-6|NA|TRBV7-2
TGTGCCAGCAGCCCCGACAGGGGTGGGTCACCCCTCCACTTT
CASSPDRGGSPLHF
>NA|TRBJ2-1|NA|TRBV19
TGTGCCAGTAGTACGGAGTACGGCTCCTACAATGAGCAGTTCTTC
CASSTEYGSYNEQFF
>NA|TRBJ1-2|NA|TRBV23-1
TGCGCCAGCAGTCAGCCCGACAGAATGCCTCCCCTGGACTATGGCTACACCTTC
CASSQPDRMPPLDYGYTF
>NA|TRBJ2-7|NA|TRBV29-1
TGCAGCGTTGAAATCTCGGGGTACGAGCAGTACTTC
CSVEISGYEQYF
>NA|TRBJ1-2|NA|TRBV4-1
TGCGCCAGCAGCCAAGAAGGGGTAGGCAGGGCGAGTGGTGGCTACACCTTC
CASSQEGVGRASGGYTF
>NA|TRBJ2-1|NA|TRBV30
TGTGCCTGGAGTGTACGGTCTATAGGAGGTGGTGAGCAGTTCTTC
CAWSVRSIGGGEQFF
>NA|TRBJ1-1|NA|TRBV30
TGTGCCTGGAGCCCGAGCGGCACTGAAGCTTTCTTT
CAWSPSGTEAFF
>TRBD1|TRBJ2-1|NA|TRBV27
TGTGCCAGCAGTTTATACCGGGACAGGGGGCTCGGTGAGCAGTTCTTC
CASSLYRDRGLGEQFF
>NA|TRBJ1-1|NA|TRBV30
TGTGCCTGGAGCCCAGGGTCCGCTGAAGCTTTCTTT
CAWSPGSAEAFF
>TRBD1|TRBJ2-1|NA|TRBV11-3
TGTGCCAGCAGCCCCGCCGGGACAGGGGGCCTCAATGAGCAGTTCTTC
CASSPAGTGGLNEQFF
>NA|TRBJ2-5|NA|TRBV3-1/TRBV3-2
TGTGCCAGCAGCCAATATACTAGCTGGGAGACCCAGTACTTC
CASSQYTSWETQYF
>TRBD1|TRBJ1-2|NA|TRBV7-6
TGTGCCAGCAGCCCCGGTCCATCGACAGGGGCTGGTGGCTACACCTTC
CASSPGPSTGAGGYTF
>TRBD1|TRBJ1-2|NA|TRBV19
TGTGCCAGTAGTATAGAGCTGACAGGGGTAAATGGCTACACCTTC
CASSIELTGVNGYTF
>TRBD2|TRBJ2-5|NA|TRBV30
TGTGCCTGGGGAACGACTAGCGGACAAGAGACCCAGTACTTC
CAWGTTSGQETQYF
>TRBD1|TRBJ1-1|medium-sized|TRBV5-1
TGCGCCAGCAGCTTTCAGGGGGCGAGCACTGAAGCTTTCTTT
CASSFQGASTEAFF
>TRBD1|TRBJ1-1|NA|TRBV4-3
TGCGCCAGCAGCCAAGCTACCTCTGGGGACAGAAGGTTTAAAGCTTTCTTT
CASSQATSGDRRFKAFF
>NA|TRBJ2-1|NA|TRBV7-2
TGTGCCAGCAGTCTCATGCAGGGCGGCAATGAGCAGTTCTTC
CASSLMQGGNEQFF
>TRBD1|TRBJ2-5|NA|TRBV6-5
TGTGCCAGCAGTTACGGACTGACAGGGTTGGAGACCCAGTACTTC
CASSYGLTGLETQYF
>NA|TRBJ1-5|NA|TRBV3-1/TRBV3-2
TGTGCCAGCAGCCAAGGGACCGGGACACCTTTCAATCAGCCCCAGCATTTT
CASSQGTGTPFNQPQHF